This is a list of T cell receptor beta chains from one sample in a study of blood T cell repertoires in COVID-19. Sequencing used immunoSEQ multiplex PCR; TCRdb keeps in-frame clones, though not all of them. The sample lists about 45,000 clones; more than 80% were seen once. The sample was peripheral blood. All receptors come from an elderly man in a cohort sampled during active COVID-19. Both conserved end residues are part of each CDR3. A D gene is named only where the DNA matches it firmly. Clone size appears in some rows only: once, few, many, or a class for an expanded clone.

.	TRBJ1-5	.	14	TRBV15	CATSPLYSNQPQHF	TGTGCCACCAGTCCCCTATATAGCAATCAGCCCCAGCATTTT
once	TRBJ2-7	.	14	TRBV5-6	CASGGPPRSYEQYF	TGTGCCAGCGGAGGCCCCCCCAGATCCTACGAGCAGTACTTC
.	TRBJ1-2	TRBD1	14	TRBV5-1	CASSTGGASYGYTF	TGCGCCAGCAGCACAGGGGGCGCTTCCTATGGCTACACCTTC
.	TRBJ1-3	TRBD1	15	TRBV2	CASGGQVTSGNTIYF	TGTGCCAGCGGTGGACAGGTAACTAGTGGAAACACCATATATTTT
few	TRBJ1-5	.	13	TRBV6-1	CASSDYRDQPQHF	TGTGCCAGCAGTGATTACAGAGATCAGCCCCAGCATTTT
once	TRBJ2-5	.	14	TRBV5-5	CASSGGTGWETQYF	TGTGCCAGCAGCGGAGGGACGGGGTGGGAGACCCAGTACTTC
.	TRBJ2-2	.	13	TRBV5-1	CASSLVGPGELFF	TGCGCCAGCAGCTTGGTGGGGCCCGGGGAGCTGTTTTTT
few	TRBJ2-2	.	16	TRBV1	CTSRPASGSVGGELFF	TGCACCAGCCGGCCTGCCTCCGGGTCGGTGGGCGGGGAGCTGTTTTTT
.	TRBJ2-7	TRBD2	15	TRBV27	CASTVKASGSYEQYF	TGTGCCAGCACCGTAAAGGCTAGCGGGAGCTACGAGCAGTACTTC
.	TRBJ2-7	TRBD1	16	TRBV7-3	CASRPPRRQGAHEQYF	TGTGCCAGCAGGCCTCCGAGGAGGCAGGGGGCCCACGAGCAGTACTTC
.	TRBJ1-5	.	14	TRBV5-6	CASSLTNRDQPQHF	TGTGCCAGCAGCTTGACGAACAGGGATCAGCCCCAGCATTTT
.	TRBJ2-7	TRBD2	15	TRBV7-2	CASSYGTSGTYEQYF	TGTGCCAGCAGCTACGGGACTAGCGGGACCTACGAGCAGTACTTC
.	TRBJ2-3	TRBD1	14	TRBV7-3	CASSWTGGIDTQYF	TGTGCCAGCAGCTGGACAGGGGGCATAGATACGCAGTATTTT
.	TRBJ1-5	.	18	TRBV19	CASSIKARPPYSNQPQHF	TGTGCCAGTAGTATTAAAGCTAGACCCCCCTATAGCAATCAGCCCCAGCATTTT
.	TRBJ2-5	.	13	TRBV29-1	CSVMVRVKETQYF	TGCAGCGTTATGGTCCGGGTTAAAGAGACCCAGTACTTC
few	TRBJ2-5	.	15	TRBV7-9	CASSLGHGAGETQYF	TGTGCCAGCAGCTTAGGGCACGGTGCAGGGGAGACCCAGTACTTC
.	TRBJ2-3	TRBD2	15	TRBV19	CASSSQTSGRDTQYF	TGTGCCAGTAGTAGCCAGACTAGCGGGAGAGATACGCAGTATTTT
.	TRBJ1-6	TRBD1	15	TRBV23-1	CATWDRGSHNSPLHF	TGCGCCACCTGGGACAGGGGGTCCCATAATTCACCCCTCCACTTT
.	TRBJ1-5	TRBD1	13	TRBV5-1	CASSLDRGQPQHF	TGCGCCAGCAGCTTGGACAGGGGTCAGCCCCAGCATTTT